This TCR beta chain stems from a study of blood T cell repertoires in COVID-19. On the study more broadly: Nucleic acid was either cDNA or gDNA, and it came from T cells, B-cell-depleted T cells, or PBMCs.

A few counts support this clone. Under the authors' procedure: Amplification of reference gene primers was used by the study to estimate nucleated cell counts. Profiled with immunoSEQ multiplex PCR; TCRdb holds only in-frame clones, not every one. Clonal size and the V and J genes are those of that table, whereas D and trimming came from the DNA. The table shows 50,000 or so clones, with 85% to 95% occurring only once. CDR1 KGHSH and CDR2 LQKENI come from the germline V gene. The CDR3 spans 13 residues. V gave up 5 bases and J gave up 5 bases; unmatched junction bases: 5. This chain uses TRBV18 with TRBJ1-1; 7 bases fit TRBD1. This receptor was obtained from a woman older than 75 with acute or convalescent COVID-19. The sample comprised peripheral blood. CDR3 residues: CASSRDRDTEAFF. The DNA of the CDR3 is TGTGCCAGCTCAAGAGACAGGGATACTGAAGCTTTCTTT.